This is a list of T cell receptor beta chains from one sample in a study of CD8+CD57+ T cells in acquired aplastic anemia. MiXCR, run by TCRdb on the reads, gives a single entry per CDR3 protein. The table includes 100,000 to 150,000 distinct CDR3 sequences, around 46% detected once. The specimen was sorted CD4+, CD8+, or CD8+CD57+ T cells (not recorded which) from PBMCs. The receptors here all came from a human donor in good health, serving as a control. The conserved cysteine and the conserved F or W are not part of the CDR3 here. Where a row states a size, it is once, few, many or the class of an expanded clone; other rows omit it.

>-|TRBJ2-3|TRBV24-1
ATSDFGGQGVDTQY
>-|TRBJ2-3|TRBV24-1
ATSEAGGPGTQY
>few|TRBJ2-3|TRBV19
ASRASSTDTQY
>-|TRBJ2-5|TRBV20-1
SARGPSSGGAGTQY
>-|TRBJ1-1|TRBV20-1
SARDQGTEAF
>-|TRBJ1-1|TRBV2
ASNANTEAF
>-|TRBJ1-6|TRBV25-1
ASRHEDRGNSPLH
>-|TRBJ2-6|TRBV24-1
ATSGLKDTSGANVLT
>-|TRBJ2-3|TRBV15
ATSGIAGGTDTQY
>-|TRBJ1-2|TRBV20-1
SASIRGGNYGYT
>-|TRBJ2-7|TRBV5-1
ASSLSQGFSYEQY
>-|TRBJ2-5|TRBV10-3
AISEGRQSVGEETQY
>many|TRBJ2-7|TRBV7-6
ASSLQPSGGLSSYEQY
>many|TRBJ1-6|TRBV19
ASSIIAVGVNSPLH
>many|TRBJ2-7|TRBV11-3
ASSPGQGANYEQY
>once|TRBJ1-4|TRBV15
ATRDSTTNEKLF